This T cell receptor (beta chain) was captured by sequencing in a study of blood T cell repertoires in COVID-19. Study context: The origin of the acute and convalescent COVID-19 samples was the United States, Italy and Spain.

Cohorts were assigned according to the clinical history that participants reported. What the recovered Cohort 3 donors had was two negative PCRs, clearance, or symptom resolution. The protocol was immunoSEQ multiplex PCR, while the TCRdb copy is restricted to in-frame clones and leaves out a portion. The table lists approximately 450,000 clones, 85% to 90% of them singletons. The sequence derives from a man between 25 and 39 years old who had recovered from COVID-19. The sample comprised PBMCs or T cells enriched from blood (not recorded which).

The CDR3 loop is CASRGQGDSLNEQYF. CDR3 coding DNA: TGTGCCAGCAGGGGACAGGGGGATTCGTTGAACGAGCAGTACTTC. The gene calls are TRBV28 and TRBJ2-7, with 11 bases fitting TRBD1. CDR1 MDHEN and CDR2 SYDVKM come from the germline V gene. The V and J ends lost 6 bases and 5 bases, in that order; junction bases with no gene match: 9. CDR3 size: 15 residues.